This TCR beta chain was recovered during a study of shared clonotypes between healthy human individuals. Deep was the level at which the assay was run. Sequenced by immunoSEQ multiplex PCR; TCRdb stores in-frame clones only, minus some. The table records 450,000 or so clones, 75% to 80% of them present only once. The CDR3 consists of 14 residues. With 7 bases removed from V and 1 base from J, the gap between germline ends came to 14 bases. The germline V gene has CDR1 SNHLY and CDR2 FYNNEI. The sample holds many counts of this clone. The sample has other DNA sequences that encode this CDR3 too. The source of this sequence is a woman in her forties in good health. Some clones in this sample may be carry-over from other donors' samples. Material: PBMCs. The chain recombines TRBV2 with TRBJ2-7; weak D call: TRBD2 (6 bases). The CDR3, as DNA: TGTGCCAGCAAGTTCCGGGACTTGTCCTACGAGCAGTACTTC. It encodes CASKFRDLSYEQYF.